This TCR beta chain was captured by sequencing in a study of blood T cell repertoires in COVID-19. Overall study: T cells, B-cell-depleted T cells, or PBMCs provided the cDNA or gDNA that served as material.

In the authors' methods: Reference gene primer amplification in the assay estimated nucleated cell counts. Profiled with immunoSEQ multiplex PCR; TCRdb holds only in-frame clones, not every one. The V and J calls and clone size come from that table; D and trimming were worked out from the DNA. The sample lists about 220,000 clones, less than 90% occurring once. Trimming shortened V by 0 bases and J by 9 bases, and 11 bases separated the two germline ends. This CDR3 contains 13 residues. The germline V gene encodes CDR1 MNHEY and CDR2 SVGAGI. The table lists this clone with a few counts. Sequenced input: peripheral blood. The receptor was isolated from a man between 25 and 39 years old with active or convalescent COVID-19. The J gene is TRBJ1-2, the V gene TRBV6-5; D is possibly TRBD1 (6 bases). CDR3 DNA: TGTGCCAGCAGTTACTCGGGACAAAGGAGCTACACCTTC. It translates to CASSYSGQRSYTF.